This record covers a single T cell receptor (beta chain). This clonotype was seen many times. No antigen is known for it. No base quality information exists; no much larger clone differs at one position. This sample stems from a study of neurological immune-mediated disorders (dated by TCRdb to 2018 to 2020). The study in broad terms: Among the roughly 35 multiple sclerosis patients, roughly 31 had relapsing-remitting MS and 3 had secondary progressive MS. Peripheral blood TCR-beta repertoires from HTLV-I-associated myelopathy (HAM/TSP) patients, multiple sclerosis patients and healthy controls were compared by UMI-based sequencing. The cohort was made up of approximately 71 subjects, consisting of roughly 15 HAM/TSP patients, some 34 multiple sclerosis patients and around 20 healthy controls. The 85 to 110 TCR-beta libraries included longitudinal samples, technical triplicates and paired sorted CD4+ and CD8+ T-cell subsets alongside PBMC samples. General conclusions and limits of the study: Expanded clones from different subjects shared no identical CDR3 amino acid sequences, which suggests that TCR-beta repertoires were private in all groups. The highest TCR clonal expansion was observed in HAM/TSP patients, whereas the lowest was observed in MS patients, even when compared with healthy controls. Phylogenetic analysis grouped repertoires from 18 of 34 MS patients into a cluster of related CDR3 sequences, suggesting a possible repertoire-level signature. The MS cluster was not associated with any clinical or MRI features, and the authors stated that larger cohorts are needed.

cDNA was synthesized by template-switch 5'RACE using a primer carrying a 10-nucleotide random unique molecular identifier by which each TCR transcript was tagged. Every sequencing run covered 15-18 subjects and yielded more than 200 million TCR-beta sequences. The RNeasy kit was used to extract total RNA. The KAPA Real-time Library Amplification kit was used to amplify TCR-beta VDJ regions with primers for the TCR constant region and the 5'RACE anchor. A first PCR added sample indexes and Illumina adaptors, after which a second PCR increased the library yield. The roughly 650 bp TCR product was size-selected on a 2% E-gel SizeSelection system after Ampure bead purification. Library quality was checked on a Bioanalyzer, concentration was measured with Qubit, and libraries were quantified with the Kapa Library Quantification kit before pooling. Paired-end 2 x 150 bp sequencing of the libraries was performed on an Illumina HiSeq 2500. To increase sequence diversity, about 24-32% phiX was spiked into each library pool. Concerning the study's data processing: The UMI-based MiGEC pipeline processed quality-filtered reads and removed over 75% of raw TCR sequences during error correction. VDJ genes were aligned to IMGT germline references, and each clonotype was defined by a unique CDR3 amino acid sequence together with V-J genes. VDJtools evaluated clonal expansion, Shannon diversity and CDR3 relatedness (CalcPairwiseDistances, ClusterSamples); CLCbio workbench built phylogenetic trees. Expanded clones were defined as having at least 8 unique UMIs, based on coefficient-of-variation modelling across technical triplicates. TCRdb trimmed the raw reads at Q25, called clones with MiXCR and kept productive beta chains. Identical CDR3 protein sequences are pooled into one entry, listed with their most common genes and DNA. In this record, the V and J calls reflect TCRdb's handling and not the investigators' own analysis. For this sample the table gives over 45,000 distinct CDR3 sequences, of which around 3.1% were detected only once. Clones ranked in the top ten supply approximately 5.8% of the sample.

Libraries from unsorted PBMCs were made from 2 million PBMCs kept in RNAlater at -80 degrees C until RNA extraction. Multiple sclerosis patients were enrolled in a US clinical protocol under which disease progression was evaluated by magnetic resonance imaging. Peripheral blood was subjected to Ficoll-Hypaque density gradient centrifugation to isolate PBMCs, which were then cryopreserved in liquid nitrogen. The CDR3 measures 15 amino acids from cysteine to phenylalanine. Only the CDR3 portion is preserved as DNA: 45 bases, with reading frame beginning at the first base. For CDR1 and CDR2, the germline V gene lists SQVTM and ANQGSEA. The junction shows trimming of 0 bases on V and 2 bases on J, plus 12 bases between the germline ends.

The clonotype originates from a man between 35 and 55 years old with multiple sclerosis. This chain joins TRBV29-1 to TRBJ2-3; no D gene is confidently identified. Sequenced input: PBMCs. The DNA reads TGCAGCGTTGAAGATATGTCGGAAACCACAGATACGCAGTATTTT. This codes for CSVEDMSETTDTQYF.